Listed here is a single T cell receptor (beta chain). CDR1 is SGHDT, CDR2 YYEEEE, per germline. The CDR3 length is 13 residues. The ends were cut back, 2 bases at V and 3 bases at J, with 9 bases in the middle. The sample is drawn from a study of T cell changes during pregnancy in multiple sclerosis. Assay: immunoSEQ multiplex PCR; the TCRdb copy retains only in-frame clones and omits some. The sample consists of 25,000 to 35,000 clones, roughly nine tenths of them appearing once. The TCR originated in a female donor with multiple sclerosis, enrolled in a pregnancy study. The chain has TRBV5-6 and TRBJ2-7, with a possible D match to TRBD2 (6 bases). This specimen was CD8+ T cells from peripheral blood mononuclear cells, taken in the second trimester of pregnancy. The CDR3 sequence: CASSFRERYEQYF. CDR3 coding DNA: TGTGCCAGCAGCTTCCGGGAGCGCTACGAGCAGTACTTC.